This T cell receptor beta chain was recorded in a study of blood T cell repertoires in COVID-19. Study-wide context: The United States, Italy and Spain provided the acute and convalescent COVID-19 samples.

This clone was found once. Some clones are missing from TCRdb's copy, which holds only in-frame ones; the method was immunoSEQ multiplex PCR. The top ten clones hold 1.9% of a sample with 120,000 or so clones, approximately 80% of them seen once. V dropped 6 bases and J dropped 7; count of bases not matched to a gene: 10. Germline values: CDR1 MDHEN, CDR2 SYDVKM. The CDR3 is 15 residues long. The sample was peripheral blood. This TCR came from a man between 65 and 79 years old with acute or convalescent COVID-19. This chain uses TRBV28 with TRBJ2-1; TRBD1 agrees at 9 bases. The CDR3 is CASSSAGTGINEQFF. CDR3 bases: TGTGCCAGCAGCTCAGCGGGGACAGGGATTAATGAGCAGTTCTTC.